The source of this T cell receptor (beta chain) is a study of blood T cell repertoires in COVID-19 (TCRdb year 2020). About the investigation overall: Samples from collaborators originated in the United States, Italy and Spain and spanned both the acute and convalescent phases of COVID-19. The repertoires were made available in a free public database intended to serve as a resource for research on the immune response to SARS-CoV-2. Deeply sampled blood TCRbeta repertoires from subjects exposed to, actively infected with, or recovered from COVID-19 were included in the dataset. Samples came from the ongoing ImmuneRACE study (first 160 participants) plus 1,254 subjects from 6 global collaborators. Where available, HLA class I and class II types were obtained from metadata supplied by the sample provider rather than from assay-based typing. Sample metadata almost always included a de-identified subject ID, COVID-19 status, age in years and sex. The material from the prospective study consisted of cDNA or gDNA derived from T cells, B-cell-depleted T cells, or PBMCs.

CDR1 and CDR2 are drawn from the germline V gene: SGDLS, YYNGEE. The CDR3 runs 15 amino acids, cysteine and phenylalanine included. Only the CDR3 DNA stays, 45 bases, in frame from base 1. V is shortened by 0 bases, J by 7 bases, and the region joining them spans 16 bases. As to this clone: The antigen it recognizes is unknown. Base qualities are not provided; no much larger clone lies one nucleotide away.

Collaborating institutions collected whole blood in K2EDTA tubes following their own protocols. For TCRbeta analysis, collaborators shipped samples as frozen whole blood, isolated PBMCs, or DNA extracted from either of those sample types. Broad study findings and their caveats: How much clinical and demographic metadata was included differed by source and by participant, and the metadata was provided uncurated.

TCRbeta CDR3 regions were amplified from genomic DNA by means of the immunoSEQ Assay, a bias-controlled multiplex PCR. As for how the authors treated the data: Nucleated cell counts per sample were estimated from amplification of reference gene primers within the assay. To quantify the absolute abundance of each unique TCRbeta CDR3 rearrangement, sequence reads were collapsed and filtered. For each sample, productive Simpson clonality was calculated as the square root of Simpson's diversity index across productive rearrangements. Held by TCRdb, this immuneACCESS table contains in-frame sequences only and omits some clones. Under half of the omission traces to an unresolved V gene where checked; the cause of the rest is unknown. Clonal size and the V and J genes are those of that table, whereas D and trimming came from the DNA. The sample records about 180,000 clones, around 82% of which are singletons. The leading ten clones occupy more than 8% of the sample.

The sequenced sample consisted of peripheral blood. The clonotype originates from an elderly woman with acute or convalescent COVID-19. The chain couples TRBV9 to TRBJ1-2, and possibly TRBD1, on 6 matching bases. CDR3 protein: CASSVVPGEMSGYTF. At the DNA level, the sequence is TGTGCCAGCAGCGTAGTTCCAGGGGAAATGAGTGGCTACACCTTC.